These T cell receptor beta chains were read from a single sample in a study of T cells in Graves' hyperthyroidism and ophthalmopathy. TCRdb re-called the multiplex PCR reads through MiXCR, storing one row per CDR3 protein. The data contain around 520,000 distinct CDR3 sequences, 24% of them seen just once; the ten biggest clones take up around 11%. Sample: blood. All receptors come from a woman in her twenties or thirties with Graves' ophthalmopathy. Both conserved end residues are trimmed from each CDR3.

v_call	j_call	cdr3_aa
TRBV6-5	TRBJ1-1	ASSSGGQGTF
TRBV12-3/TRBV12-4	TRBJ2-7	ASSLYGRSYEQY
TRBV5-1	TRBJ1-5	ASSAQGPYSNQPQH
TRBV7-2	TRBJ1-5	ASSLQGLGNQPQH
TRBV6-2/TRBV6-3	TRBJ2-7	ASSYLRLLGQPDYEQY
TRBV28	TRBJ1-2	ASIDRGNYGYT
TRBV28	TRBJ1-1	ASTVGGNTEAF
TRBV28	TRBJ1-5	ASSLDPTGWGNQPQH
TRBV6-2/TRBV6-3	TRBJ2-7	ATRPKTGVNYEQY
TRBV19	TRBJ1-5	ASSLNHYSNSNQPQH
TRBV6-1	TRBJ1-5	ASSDLGPFQPQH
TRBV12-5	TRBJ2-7	ASGLTSYEQY
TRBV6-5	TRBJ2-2	ASSYLDRSNTGELF
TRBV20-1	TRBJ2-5	SARVGTAQETQY
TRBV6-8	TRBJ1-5	ASSYSSPKEEAQH
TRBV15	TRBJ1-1	ATSRDISGGTEAF
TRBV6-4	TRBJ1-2	ASSDSAGGSYGYT
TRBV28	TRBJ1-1	ASTPRGGSRSVF
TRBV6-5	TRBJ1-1	ASSYSMVRDTEAF
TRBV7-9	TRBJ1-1	ASSLLSETEAF
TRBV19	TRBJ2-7	ASSMSEGYEQY
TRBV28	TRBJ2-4	ASSLQGLAKNIKY
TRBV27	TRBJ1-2	ASSSGSNYGYT
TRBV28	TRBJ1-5	ASSWTGGDQPQH
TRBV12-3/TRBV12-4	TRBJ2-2	ASSLGTRYTGELF
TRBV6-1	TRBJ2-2	ASSEPDRDGELF
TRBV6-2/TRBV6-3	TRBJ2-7	ASRSEKYRAEQY
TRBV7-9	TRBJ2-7	ASSLVAQEEY
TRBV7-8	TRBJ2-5	ASSLGGRGRQTQY
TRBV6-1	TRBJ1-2	ASSAAGTSNYGYT
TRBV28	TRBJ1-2	ASSSSGDRANYGYT
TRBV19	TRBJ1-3	ASSIYSGDSGNTIY
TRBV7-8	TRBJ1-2	ASSLDRGVDYGYT
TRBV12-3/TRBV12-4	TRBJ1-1	ASNPLSGSTEAF
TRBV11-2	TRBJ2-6	ASRDRGLAGANVLT
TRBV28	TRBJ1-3	ASSQGQGHSGNTIY
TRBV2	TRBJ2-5	ASSEWAGGQETQY
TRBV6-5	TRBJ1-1	ASRQGARNTEAF
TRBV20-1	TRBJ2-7	SAHTGGDNTYGQY
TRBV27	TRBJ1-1	ASTPRGSHTEAF
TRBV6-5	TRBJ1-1	ASSRGDFEAF
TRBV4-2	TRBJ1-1	ASSQPTGVTEAF
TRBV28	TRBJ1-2	ASSDRGLFSYGYT
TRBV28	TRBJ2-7	ASSSTNRGYEQY
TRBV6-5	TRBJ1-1	ASSWGGQRQAF
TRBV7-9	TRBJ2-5	ASNLFYQETQY
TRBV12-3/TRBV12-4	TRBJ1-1	ASHALDRGDTEAF
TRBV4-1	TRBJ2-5	ASSQEVQTQY
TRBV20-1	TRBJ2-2	SAQISTGELF
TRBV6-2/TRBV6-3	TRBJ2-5	ASSRRLETQY
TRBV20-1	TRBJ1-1	SARDLGRVVEEAF
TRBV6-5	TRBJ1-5	ASSYGGRVEPQH
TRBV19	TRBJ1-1	ASSMGKGNTEAF
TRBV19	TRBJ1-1	ASRSGGVSYLNTEAF
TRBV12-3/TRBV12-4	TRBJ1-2	ASTAATTGLYGYT
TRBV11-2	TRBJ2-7	ASSLESGATYEQY